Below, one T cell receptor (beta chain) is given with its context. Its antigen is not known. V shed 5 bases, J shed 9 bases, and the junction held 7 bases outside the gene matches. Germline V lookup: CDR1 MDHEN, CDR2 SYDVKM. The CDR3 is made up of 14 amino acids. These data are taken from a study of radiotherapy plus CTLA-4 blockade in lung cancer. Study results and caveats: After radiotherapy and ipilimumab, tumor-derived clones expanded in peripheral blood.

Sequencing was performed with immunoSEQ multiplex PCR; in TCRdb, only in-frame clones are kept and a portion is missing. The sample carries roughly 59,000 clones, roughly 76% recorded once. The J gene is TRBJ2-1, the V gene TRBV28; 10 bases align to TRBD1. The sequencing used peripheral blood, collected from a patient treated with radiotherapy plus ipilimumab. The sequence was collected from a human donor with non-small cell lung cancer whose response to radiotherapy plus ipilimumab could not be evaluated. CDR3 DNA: TGTGCCAGCAGTACGCGGGACAGGGGCGGTGAGCAGTTCTTC. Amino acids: CASSTRDRGGEQFF.